The T cell receptor beta chain under discussion was sequenced for a study of cytomegalovirus exposure and HLA in healthy donors. This clone appeared once. The PCR employed 60 Vbeta primers together with 13 Jbeta primers. The method was immunoSEQ multiplex PCR; TCRdb's version includes in-frame clones alone and lacks a portion of them. The sample shows some 100,000 clones, roughly three quarters of them seen only once. Per the germline V gene, CDR1 is SEHNR and CDR2 is FQNEAQ (reference sequence). CDR3 length: 15 residues. Deletions cut 1 base from V and 3 bases from J, with 10 bases between. The TCR was taken from a woman in her forties or fifties in good health and CMV-seropositive. J is TRBJ2-1 and V is TRBV7-9; D perhaps matches TRBD2 (5 bases). The sequenced material came from PBMCs. CDR3 loop: CASSLVLGSYNEQFF. The CDR3 DNA reads TGTGCCAGCAGCTTAGTTTTGGGGAGCTACAATGAGCAGTTCTTC.